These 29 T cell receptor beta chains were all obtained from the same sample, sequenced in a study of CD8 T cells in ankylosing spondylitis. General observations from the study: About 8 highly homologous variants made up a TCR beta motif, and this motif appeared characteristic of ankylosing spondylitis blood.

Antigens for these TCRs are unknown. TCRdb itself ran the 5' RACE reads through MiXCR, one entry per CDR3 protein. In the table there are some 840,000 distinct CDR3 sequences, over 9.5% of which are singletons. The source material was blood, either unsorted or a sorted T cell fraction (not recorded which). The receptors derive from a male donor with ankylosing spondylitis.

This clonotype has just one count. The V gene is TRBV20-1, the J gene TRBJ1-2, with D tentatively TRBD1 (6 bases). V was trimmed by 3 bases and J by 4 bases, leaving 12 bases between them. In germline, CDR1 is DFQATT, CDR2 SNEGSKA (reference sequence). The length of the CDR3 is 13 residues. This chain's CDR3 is CSASAGALYGYTF. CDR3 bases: TGCAGTGCTAGCGCAGGGGCCCTCTATGGCTACACCTTC.

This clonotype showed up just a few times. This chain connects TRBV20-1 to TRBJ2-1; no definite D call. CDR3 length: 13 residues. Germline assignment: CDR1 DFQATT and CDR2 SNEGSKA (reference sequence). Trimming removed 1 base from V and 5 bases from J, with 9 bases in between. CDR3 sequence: CSARVVGNNEQFF. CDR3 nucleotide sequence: TGCAGTGCTAGAGTGGTAGGGAACAATGAGCAGTTCTTC.

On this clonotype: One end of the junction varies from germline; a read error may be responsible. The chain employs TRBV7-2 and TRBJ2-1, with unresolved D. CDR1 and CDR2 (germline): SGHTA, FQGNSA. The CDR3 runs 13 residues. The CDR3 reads CASSFSIYDDQFF. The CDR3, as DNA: TGTGCCAGCAGCTTTAGTATCTACGATGACCAGTTCTTC.

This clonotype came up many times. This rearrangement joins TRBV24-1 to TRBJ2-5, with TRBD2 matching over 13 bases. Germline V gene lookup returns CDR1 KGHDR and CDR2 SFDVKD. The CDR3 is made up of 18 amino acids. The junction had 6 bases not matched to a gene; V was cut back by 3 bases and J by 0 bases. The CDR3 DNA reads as TGTGCCACCAGTGATGCGGGACTAGCGGGACCGTACCAAGAGACCCAGTACTTC. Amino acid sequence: CATSDAGLAGPYQETQYF.

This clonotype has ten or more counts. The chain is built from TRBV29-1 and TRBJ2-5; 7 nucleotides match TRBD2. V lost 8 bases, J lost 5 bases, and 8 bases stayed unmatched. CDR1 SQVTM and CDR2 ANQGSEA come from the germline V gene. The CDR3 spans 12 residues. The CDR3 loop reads CSMGQGGETQYF. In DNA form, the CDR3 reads TGCAGCATGGGGCAGGGAGGGGAGACCCAGTACTTC.

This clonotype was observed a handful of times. The CDR3 nucleotides read TGTGCCAGCAGTGAAGGGACTCCTGGAAACACCATATATTTT. Protein product: CASSEGTPGNTIYF. This chain links TRBV2 with TRBJ1-3; D unresolved. Trimming shortened V by 1 base and J by 2 bases, and 6 bases separated the two germline ends. Germline V gene data show CDR1 as SNHLY and CDR2 as FYNNEI. The CDR3 length is 14 residues.

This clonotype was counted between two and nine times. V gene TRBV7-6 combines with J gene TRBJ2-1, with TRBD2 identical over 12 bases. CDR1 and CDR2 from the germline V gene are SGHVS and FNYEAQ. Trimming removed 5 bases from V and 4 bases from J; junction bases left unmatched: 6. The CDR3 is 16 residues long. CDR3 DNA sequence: TGTGCCAGCAGCCCCTACGGACTAGCGGGGTACAATGAGCAGTTCTTC. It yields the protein CASSPYGLAGYNEQFF.

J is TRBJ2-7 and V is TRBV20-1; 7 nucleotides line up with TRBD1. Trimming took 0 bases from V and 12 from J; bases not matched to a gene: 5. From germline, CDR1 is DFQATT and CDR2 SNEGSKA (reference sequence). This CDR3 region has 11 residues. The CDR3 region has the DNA TGCAGTGCTAGAGATACAGGGGATGCGTACTTC. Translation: CSARDTGDAYF.

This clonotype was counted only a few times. The DNA for the CDR3 is TGTGCCAGCTCGACACGGCACAGCGGAGGGAGCGAGCAGTACTTC. Amino acids: CASSTRHSGGSEQYF. This chain uses TRBV18 with TRBJ2-7, with D perhaps TRBD2 (6 bases). The CDR3 consists of 15 residues. Germline V gene data show CDR1 as KGHSH and CDR2 as LQKENI. V was shortened by 6 bases and J by 6 bases, with 21 bases between the two germline ends.

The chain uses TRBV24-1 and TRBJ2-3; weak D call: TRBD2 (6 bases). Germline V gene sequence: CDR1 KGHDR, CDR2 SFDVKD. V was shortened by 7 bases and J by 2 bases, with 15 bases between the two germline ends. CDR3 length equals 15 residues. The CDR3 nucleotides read TGTGCCACCAGCCCCGGGAGAGGGACCACAGATACGCAGTATTTT. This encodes CATSPGRGTTDTQYF.

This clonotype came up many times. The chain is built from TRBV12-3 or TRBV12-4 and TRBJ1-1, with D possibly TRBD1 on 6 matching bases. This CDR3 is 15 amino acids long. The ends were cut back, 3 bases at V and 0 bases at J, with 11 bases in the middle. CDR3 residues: CASSFWDTVNTEAFF. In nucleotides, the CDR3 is TGTGCCAGCAGTTTCTGGGACACCGTGAACACTGAAGCTTTCTTT.

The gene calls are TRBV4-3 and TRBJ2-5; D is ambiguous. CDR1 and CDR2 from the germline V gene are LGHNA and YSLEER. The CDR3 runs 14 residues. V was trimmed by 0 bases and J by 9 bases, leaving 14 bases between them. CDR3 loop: CASSQDLRPGPQYF. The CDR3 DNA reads TGCGCCAGCAGCCAAGATCTCAGACCTGGGCCCCAGTACTTC.

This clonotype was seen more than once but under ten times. The CDR3 nucleotides are TGTGCCAGCAGCTACCCGGGACTAGCGGGCGTTTACAATGAGCAGTTCTTC. The encoded protein is CASSYPGLAGVYNEQFF. The chain employs TRBV7-2 and TRBJ2-1, with 12 bases lining up with TRBD2. This CDR3 region has 17 residues. J gave up 4 bases and V 4 bases, and 8 bases lay outside the gene matches. Germline-derived CDR1 and CDR2 are SGHTA and FQGNSA. Filled out from reference TRBV7-2 and TRBJ2-1, the complete variable domain reads GAGVSQSPSNKVTEKGKDVELRCDPISGHTALYWYRQSLGQGLEFLIYFQGNSAPDKSGLPSDRFSAERTGGSVSTLTIQRTQQEDSAVYLCASSYPGLAGVYNEQFFGPGTRLTVL.

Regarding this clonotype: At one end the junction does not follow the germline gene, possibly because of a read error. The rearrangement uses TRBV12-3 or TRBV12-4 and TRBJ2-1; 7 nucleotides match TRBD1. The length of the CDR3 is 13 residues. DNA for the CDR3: TGTGGCAGCAGTCGACAGGGAAACAATGAGCAGTTCTTC. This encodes CGSSRQGNNEQFF.

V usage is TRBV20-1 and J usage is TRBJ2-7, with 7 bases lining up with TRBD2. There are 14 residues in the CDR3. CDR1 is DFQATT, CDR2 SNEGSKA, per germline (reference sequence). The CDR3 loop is CSATGLAVAQEQYF. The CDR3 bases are TGCAGCGCCACGGGGCTAGCGGTAGCCCAGGAGCAGTACTTC.

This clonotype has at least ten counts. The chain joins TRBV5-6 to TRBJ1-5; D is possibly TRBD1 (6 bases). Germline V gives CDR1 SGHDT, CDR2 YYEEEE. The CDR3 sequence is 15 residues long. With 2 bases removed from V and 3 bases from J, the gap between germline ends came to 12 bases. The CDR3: CASSFAWDNNQPQHF. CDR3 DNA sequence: TGTGCCAGCAGCTTCGCTTGGGACAACAATCAGCCCCAGCATTTT.

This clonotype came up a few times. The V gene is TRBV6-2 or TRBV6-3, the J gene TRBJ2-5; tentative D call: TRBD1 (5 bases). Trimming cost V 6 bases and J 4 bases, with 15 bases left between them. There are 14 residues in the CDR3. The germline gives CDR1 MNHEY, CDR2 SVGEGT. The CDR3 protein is CASSPITRVETQYF. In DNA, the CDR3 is TGTGCCAGCAGCCCCATCACCAGGGTAGAGACCCAGTACTTC.

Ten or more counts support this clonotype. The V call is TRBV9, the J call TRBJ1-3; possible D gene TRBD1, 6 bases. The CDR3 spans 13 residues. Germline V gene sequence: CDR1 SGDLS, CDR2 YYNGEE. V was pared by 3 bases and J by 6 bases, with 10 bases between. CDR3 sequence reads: CASSARTANTIYF. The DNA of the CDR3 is TGTGCCAGCAGCGCCCGGACAGCAAACACCATATATTTT. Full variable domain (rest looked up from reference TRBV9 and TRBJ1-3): DSGVTQTPKHLITATGQRVTLRCSPRSGDLSVYWYQQSLDQGLQFLIQYYNGEERAKGNILERFSAQQFPDLHSELNLSSLELGDSALYFCASSARTANTIYFGEGSWLTVV.

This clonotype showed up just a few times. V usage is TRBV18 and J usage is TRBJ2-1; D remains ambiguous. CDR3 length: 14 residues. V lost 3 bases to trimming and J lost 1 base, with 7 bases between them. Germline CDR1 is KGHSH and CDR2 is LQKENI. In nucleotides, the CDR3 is TGTGCCAGCTCACCTGCCTTTTCCTACAATGAGCAGTTCTTC. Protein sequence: CASSPAFSYNEQFF.

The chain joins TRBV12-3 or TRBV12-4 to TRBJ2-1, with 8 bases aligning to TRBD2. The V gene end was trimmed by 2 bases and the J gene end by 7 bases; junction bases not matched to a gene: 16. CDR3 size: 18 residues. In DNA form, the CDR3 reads TGTGCCAGCAGTTTACCCTTCTTCGGGAGGGCCCCGGGGAATGAGCAGTTCTTC. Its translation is CASSLPFFGRAPGNEQFF.

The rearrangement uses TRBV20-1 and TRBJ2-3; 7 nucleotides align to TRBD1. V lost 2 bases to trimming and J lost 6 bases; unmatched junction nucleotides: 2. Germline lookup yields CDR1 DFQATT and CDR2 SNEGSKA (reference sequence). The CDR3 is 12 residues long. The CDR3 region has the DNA TGCAGTGCTAGATCCAGGGGGGATACGCAGTATTTT. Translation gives CSARSRGDTQYF.

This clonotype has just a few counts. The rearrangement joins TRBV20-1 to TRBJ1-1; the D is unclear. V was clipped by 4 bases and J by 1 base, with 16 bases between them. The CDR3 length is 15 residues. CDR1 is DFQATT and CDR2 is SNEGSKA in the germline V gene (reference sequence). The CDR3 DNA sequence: TGCAGTGCTATTCTACCGGGCTCACGGAACACTGAAGCTTTCTTT. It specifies CSAILPGSRNTEAFF.

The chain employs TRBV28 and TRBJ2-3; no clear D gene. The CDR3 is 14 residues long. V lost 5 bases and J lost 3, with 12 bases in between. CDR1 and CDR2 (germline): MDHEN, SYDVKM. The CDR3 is CASSPLLRTDTQYF. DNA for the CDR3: TGTGCCAGCAGTCCCCTCTTAAGGACAGATACGCAGTATTTT.

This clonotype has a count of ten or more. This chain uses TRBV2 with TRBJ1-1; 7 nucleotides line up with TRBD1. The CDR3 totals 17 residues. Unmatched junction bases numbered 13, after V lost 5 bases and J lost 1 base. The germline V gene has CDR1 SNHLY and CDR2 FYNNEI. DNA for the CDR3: TGTGCCAGCAGTCAACTCCCTGGAGGGACAGCGAACACTGAAGCTTTCTTT. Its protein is CASSQLPGGTANTEAFF.

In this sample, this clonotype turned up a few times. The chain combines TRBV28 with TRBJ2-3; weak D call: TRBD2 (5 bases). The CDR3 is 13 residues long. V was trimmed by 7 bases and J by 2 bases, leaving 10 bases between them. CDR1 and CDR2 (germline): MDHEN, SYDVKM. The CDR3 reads CASTVATTDTQYF. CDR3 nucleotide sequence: TGTGCCAGCACAGTAGCGACCACAGATACGCAGTATTTT.

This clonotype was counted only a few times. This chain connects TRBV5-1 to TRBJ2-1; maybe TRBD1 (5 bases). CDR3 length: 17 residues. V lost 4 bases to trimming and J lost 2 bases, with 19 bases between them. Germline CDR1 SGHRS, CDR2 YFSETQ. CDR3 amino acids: CASSPQGWGNTYNEQFF. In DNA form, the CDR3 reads TGCGCCAGCAGCCCCCAGGGTTGGGGAAATACCTACAATGAGCAGTTCTTC.

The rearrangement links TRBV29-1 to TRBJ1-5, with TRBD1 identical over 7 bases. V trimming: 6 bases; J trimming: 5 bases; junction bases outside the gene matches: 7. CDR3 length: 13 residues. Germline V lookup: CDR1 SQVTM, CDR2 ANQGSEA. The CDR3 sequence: CSVQTQGDQPQHF. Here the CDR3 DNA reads TGCAGCGTCCAAACCCAGGGGGATCAGCCCCAGCATTTT. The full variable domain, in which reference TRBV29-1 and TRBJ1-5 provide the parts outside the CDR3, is SAVISQKPSRDICQRGTSLTIQCQVDSQVTMMFWYRQQPGQSLTLIATANQGSEATYESGFVIDKFPISRPNLTFSTLTVSNMSPEDSSIYLCSVQTQGDQPQHFGDGTRLSIL.

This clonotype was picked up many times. CDR3 protein: CSARVWRTSESYNEQFF. The DNA for the CDR3 is TGCAGTGCTAGAGTGTGGAGAACTAGCGAATCCTACAATGAGCAGTTCTTC. This chain joins TRBV20-1 and TRBJ2-1, with 7 bases lining up with TRBD2. CDR1 and CDR2 from the germline V gene are DFQATT and SNEGSKA (reference sequence). Germline trimming cut 1 base from V and 1 base from J; bases unmatched to any gene: 10. CDR3 length: 17 residues.

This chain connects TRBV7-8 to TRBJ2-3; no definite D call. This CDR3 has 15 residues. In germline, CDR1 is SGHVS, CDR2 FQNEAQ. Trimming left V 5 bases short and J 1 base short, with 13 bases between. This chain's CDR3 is CASSLLRLGTDTQYF. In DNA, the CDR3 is TGTGCCAGCAGCCTGCTTCGGCTAGGCACAGATACGCAGTATTTT.